This T cell receptor (beta chain) was sequenced in a study of early T cells in non-severe SARS-CoV-2 infection. cDNA molecules, individually, were tagged with unique molecular identifiers. TCRdb recomputed calls from the 5' RACE reads with MiXCR, one row per CDR3 protein. Of 54,000 or so distinct CDR3 sequences in the sample, around 6% were seen once. The germline V gene encodes CDR1 PRHDT and CDR2 FYEKMQ (reference sequence). V lost 3 bases to trimming and J lost 3 bases, with 8 bases between them. This CDR3 has 14 amino acids. At least ten counts were recorded for this clonotype. This TCR came from an adult who was a healthcare worker with PCR-confirmed SARS-CoV-2 infection or an uninfected control (not recorded which). The sequencing sample was made of whole blood. The chain links TRBV13 to TRBJ1-4; D unresolved. DNA of the CDR3: TGTGCCAGCAGCTTGGGTGGAGCTAATGAAAAACTGTTTTTT. Protein: CASSLGGANEKLFF. Full variable domain (outside the CDR3, taken from reference TRBV13 and TRBJ1-4): AAGVIQSPRHLIKEKRETATLKCYPIPRHDTVYWYQQGPGQDPQFLISFYEKMQSDKGSIPDRFSAQQFSDYHSELNMSSLELGDSALYFCASSLGGANEKLFFGSGTQLSVL.